Detailed here is one T cell receptor beta chain. Treatment specified: preoperative locoregional IRX-2 cytokine immunotherapy. Patients received preoperative, locoregional IRX-2 cytokine immunotherapy in a phase Ib study. Sequencing was performed with immunoSEQ multiplex PCR; in TCRdb, only in-frame clones are kept and a portion is missing. Seen here are approximately 2,700 clones, 77% observed once, and the top ten hold about 8%. Germline V gene data show CDR1 as MNHGY and CDR2 as SAAAGT. This CDR3 comprises 15 residues. V was pared by 2 bases and J by 6 bases, with 13 bases between. These data originate in a study of preoperative IRX-2 immunotherapy in early breast cancer.

This specimen was tumor tissue, taken after IRX-2 immunotherapy. This sequence joins TRBV6-8 and TRBJ2-2; D possibly corresponds to TRBD2 (6 bases). This TCR came from a human donor with breast cancer. CDR3 in DNA: TGTGCCAGCAGTTACGAGGGCGGGGAGCCCGGGGAGCTGTTTTTT. Amino acids: CASSYEGGEPGELFF.